This T cell receptor beta chain stems from a study of T cell clonality in common variable immunodeficiency. With respect to this clone: Its antigen is still unknown.

Libraries were prepared by immunoSEQ multiplex PCR; TCRdb keeps only in-frame clonotypes and omits some of them. This repertoire lists about 52,000 clones without singletons; approximately 1.9% sits in the top ten. Study-wide points: Common variable immunodeficiency TCR beta sequences reportedly had fewer deletions and N-nucleotide insertions. Patient heterogeneity in the CVID cohort limited correlations between repertoire features and clinical complications.

Sequenced sample: peripheral blood mononuclear cells. This receptor was obtained from a person between 18 and 75 years old in good health.

The CDR3 here is CASNRQALSGNTIYF. The CDR3 bases that were read are TGTGCCAGCAACCGACAGGCTCTCTCTGGAAACACC. The chain employs TRBV5-6 and TRBJ1-3; the D gene is possibly TRBD1 (6 bases). The read finishes 3 residues shy of the CDR3 end, and the germline J gene is used to complete it. CDR3 length: 15 residues. Germline loops: CDR1 SGHDT, CDR2 YYEEEE. V was pared by 6 bases and J by 0 bases, with 13 bases between.